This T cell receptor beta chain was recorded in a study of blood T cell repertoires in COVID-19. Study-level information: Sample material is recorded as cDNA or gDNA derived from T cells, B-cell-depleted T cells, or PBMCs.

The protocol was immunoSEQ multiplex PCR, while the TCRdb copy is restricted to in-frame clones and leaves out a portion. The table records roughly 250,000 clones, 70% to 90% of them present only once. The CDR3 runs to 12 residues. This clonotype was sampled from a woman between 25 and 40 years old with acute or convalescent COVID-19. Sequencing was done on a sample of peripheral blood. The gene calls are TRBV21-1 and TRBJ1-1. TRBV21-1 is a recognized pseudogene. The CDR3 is CASTRPAAEAFF. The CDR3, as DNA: TGTGCCAGCACGCGCCCCGCCGCTGAAGCTTTCTTT.